Listed here are 27 T cell receptor beta chains from one sample, sequenced in a study of neurological immune-mediated disorders. Using its own MiXCR run on the 5' RACE reads, TCRdb lists one record per CDR3 protein. The sample carries tens of thousands of distinct CDR3 sequences, less than 6% recorded once. The sequenced sample was CD4+ T cells from blood. Every receptor here comes from a woman younger than 35 with multiple sclerosis.

There are a few counts of this clonotype. DNA of the CDR3: TGCGCCAGCAGCCCCGGGGGAGCCGGGGAGCTGTTTTTT. This encodes CASSPGGAGELFF. The genes are TRBV5-1 and TRBJ2-2, with TRBD2 as a possible D gene (6 bases). The CDR3 runs to 13 residues. Trimming took 4 bases from V and 6 from J, leaving 10 bases between them. The germline gives CDR1 SGHRS, CDR2 YFSETQ.

This clonotype was found many times. V usage is TRBV5-1 and J usage is TRBJ2-5; TRBD2 matches at 10 bases. Germline V lookup: CDR1 SGHRS, CDR2 YFSETQ. The CDR3 extends over 19 amino acids. Trimming cost V 2 bases and J 5 bases; bases outside gene matches: 18. CDR3 loop: CASSLDPQKSGGALETQYF. CDR3 nucleotides: TGCGCCAGCAGCTTAGACCCCCAGAAGAGCGGGGGGGCTCTGGAGACCCAGTACTTC.

This clonotype was recorded at least ten times. This sequence joins TRBV15 and TRBJ2-3; possible D gene TRBD1, 6 bases. CDR1 LNHNV and CDR2 YYDKDF come from the germline V gene (reference sequence). This CDR3 spans 15 amino acids. The V end was cut by 0 bases, the J end by 4 bases, with 11 bases between. In nucleotides, the CDR3 is TGTGCCACCAGCAGAGACCCAGGGACACCAGATACGCAGTATTTT. Protein: CATSRDPGTPDTQYF. The entire variable domain, with the rest obtained from reference TRBV15 and TRBJ2-3, is as follows: DAMVIQNPRYQVTQFGKPVTLSCSQTLNHNVMYWYQQKSSQAPKLLFHYYDKDFNNEADTPDNFQSRRPNTSFCFLDIRSPGLGDTAMYLCATSRDPGTPDTQYFGPGTRLTVL.

This clonotype was found many times. V is TRBV6-4 and J is TRBJ2-1; TRBD2 aligns across 9 bases. After removal of 5 bases from V and 8 bases from J, the junction contained 10 bases not matched to a gene. Germline CDR1 reads MRHNA; CDR2 reads SNTAGT. This CDR3 region has 15 residues. Here the CDR3 DNA reads TGTGCCAGCAGTCGCGGCGGGGGGGCGGGGGATGAGCAGTTCTTC. It codes for CASSRGGGAGDEQFF.

There are many counts of this clonotype. V gene TRBV5-1 combines with J gene TRBJ2-5; D is possibly TRBD2 (6 bases). Trimming stripped 2 bases from V and 2 bases from J, with 22 bases between. CDR1 and CDR2 (germline): SGHRS, YFSETQ. The CDR3 runs to 18 residues. The CDR3 spells CASSFPTQLVADQETQYF. The CDR3 DNA is TGCGCCAGCAGCTTTCCTACCCAACTCGTAGCGGATCAAGAGACCCAGTACTTC.

This clonotype was seen at least ten times. This chain uses TRBV7-8 with TRBJ1-2, with 11 bases that match TRBD1. In germline, CDR1 is SGHVS, CDR2 FQNEAQ. V shed 5 bases, J shed 4 bases, and the junction held 12 bases outside the gene matches. There are 17 residues in the CDR3. The CDR3 DNA is TGTGCCAGCAGCCCCAACCCCGGGACAGGGGGGACCTATGGCTACACCTTC. It is translated as CASSPNPGTGGTYGYTF.

This clonotype showed up many times. The V and J genes are TRBV7-2 and TRBJ2-2; the match to TRBD2 covers 12 bases. J lost 7 bases, V lost 1 base, and 10 bases had no gene match. Germline V CDR1 and CDR2: SGHTA, FQGNSA. There are 18 residues in the CDR3. The CDR3 sequence: CASSLGLAGGPESGELFF. CDR3 in DNA: TGTGCCAGCAGCTTAGGGCTAGCGGGAGGGCCTGAGAGCGGGGAGCTGTTTTTT.

Ten or more counts support this clonotype. The chain employs TRBV3-1 and TRBJ2-5; 15 nucleotides align to TRBD2. V lost 4 bases to trimming and J lost 2 bases; unmatched junction nucleotides: 5. The CDR3 runs to 17 residues. From germline, CDR1 is LGHDT and CDR2 YNNKEL (reference sequence). As DNA, the CDR3 is TGTGCCAGCAGCCCGGGGACTAGCGGGGGGCAACAAGAGACCCAGTACTTC. Protein sequence: CASSPGTSGGQQETQYF.

V gene TRBV20-1 combines with J gene TRBJ2-1; 10 positions agree with TRBD2. The CDR3 sequence is 14 residues long. V lost 5 bases to trimming and J lost 5 bases; unmatched junction nucleotides: 6. The germline CDR1 and CDR2 sequences are DFQATT and SNEGSKA (reference sequence). The CDR3 here is CSALRTSGNNEQFF. The CDR3 nucleotides are TGCAGTGCTCTGCGGACTAGCGGAAACAATGAGCAGTTCTTC.

This chain links TRBV19 with TRBJ1-1; D unclear. This CDR3 has 14 amino acids. Germline V gene sequence: CDR1 LNHDA, CDR2 SQIVND (reference sequence). The V gene lost 5 bases and the J gene lost 4 bases, with 14 bases spanning the gap. CDR3 DNA: TGTGCCAGTAGTCCCCGCCAGCAGATCACTGAAGCTTTCTTT. It specifies CASSPRQQITEAFF.

This clonotype appeared many times. The chain has TRBV20-1 and TRBJ2-2, with 7 bases identical to TRBD2. V shed 3 bases, J shed 6 bases, and the junction held 7 bases outside the gene matches. Germline V gene sequence: CDR1 DFQATT, CDR2 SNEGSKA (reference sequence). This CDR3 comprises 14 residues. The CDR3 reads CSARDAGAAGELFF. The CDR3 coding sequence is TGCAGTGCTAGGGACGCGGGAGCGGCCGGGGAGCTGTTTTTT.

This clonotype came up many times. V gene TRBV28 combines with J gene TRBJ1-2, with a possible D match to TRBD1 (5 bases). Germline V gene sequence: CDR1 MDHEN, CDR2 SYDVKM. The CDR3 extends over 17 amino acids. The germline V and J ends were trimmed by 8 bases and 5 bases, with 27 bases remaining between them. The CDR3 region is CASQVLGTTQGRYGYTF. The CDR3 DNA reads as TGTGCCAGCCAAGTTCTGGGAACGACGCAGGGACGGTATGGCTACACCTTC.

The table lists this clonotype with many counts. The rearrangement uses TRBV20-1 and TRBJ1-2, with 11 bases lining up with TRBD1. The CDR3 sequence is 14 residues long. V dropped 4 bases and J dropped 8; count of bases not matched to a gene: 9. The germline CDR1 and CDR2 sequences are DFQATT and SNEGSKA (reference sequence). DNA for the CDR3: TGCAGTGCTACTCTGGGACAGGGGGAAGGAGGCTACACCTTC. It yields the protein CSATLGQGEGGYTF.

Many counts were recorded for this clonotype. The chain is built from TRBV7-2 and TRBJ2-6; D is uncertain. V was clipped by 3 bases and J by 0 bases, with 9 bases between them. Looked up from germline, CDR1 is SGHTA and CDR2 is FQGNSA. The CDR3 runs 16 residues. The CDR3 DNA follows: TGTGCCAGCAGCTTTAAAAGGGTCTCTGGGGCCAACGTCCTGACTTTC. Translation gives CASSFKRVSGANVLTF.

This clonotype has a count of ten or more. The rearrangement links TRBV29-1 to TRBJ1-1; the D gene is possibly TRBD1 (5 bases). Germline V CDR1 and CDR2: SQVTM, ANQGSEA. The CDR3 is made up of 10 amino acids. Trimming stripped 8 bases from V and 8 bases from J, with 12 bases between. CDR3 amino acids: CSTRGPEAFF. CDR3 coding DNA: TGCAGCACAAGGGGCCCGGAAGCTTTCTTT.

The CDR3 reads CASSLEGPAKTQYF. Written as DNA, the CDR3 is TGTGCCAGCAGCTTAGAAGGTCCCGCGAAGACCCAGTACTTC. The chain employs TRBV7-2 and TRBJ2-5, with D unresolved. CDR1 and CDR2 (germline): SGHTA, FQGNSA. The CDR3 loop spans 14 amino acids. The V end was cut by 1 base, the J end by 6 bases, with 12 bases between. The full variable domain, its missing parts supplied by reference TRBV7-2 and TRBJ2-5, is GAGVSQSPSNKVTEKGKDVELRCDPISGHTALYWYRQSLGQGLEFLIYFQGNSAPDKSGLPSDRFSAERTGGSVSTLTIQRTQQEDSAVYLCASSLEGPAKTQYFGPGTRLLVL.

This clonotype occurred many times. The J gene is TRBJ1-5, the V gene TRBV10-3, with D uncertain. This CDR3 region has 15 residues. The ends were cut back, 0 bases at V and 7 bases at J, with 13 bases in the middle. The germline CDR1 and CDR2 sequences are ENHRY and SYGVKD. The CDR3 sequence: CAISESKVVGQPQHF. The CDR3 DNA is TGTGCCATCAGTGAGTCGAAGGTTGTAGGCCAGCCCCAGCATTTT.

This clonotype was counted at least ten times. The CDR3 loop is CASSLEGRGNTEAFF. CDR3 sequence (DNA): TGCGCCAGCAGCTTGGAGGGAAGAGGGAACACTGAAGCTTTCTTT. This rearrangement joins TRBV5-1 to TRBJ1-1; D remains unclear. Germline-derived CDR1 and CDR2 are SGHRS and YFSETQ. This CDR3 has 15 amino acids. Trimming took 0 bases from V and 1 from J, leaving 10 bases between them.

This clonotype was recorded many times. This chain uses TRBV6-1 with TRBJ2-7; the D is unclear. This CDR3 comprises 13 residues. Germline V gene data show CDR1 as MNHNS and CDR2 as SASEGT. Trimming took 2 bases from V and 2 from J, leaving 7 bases between them. The CDR3 bases are TGTGCCAGCAGTGAACACATGGCCTACGAGCAGTACTTC. Residues: CASSEHMAYEQYF.

This clonotype was detected many times. The V and J genes are TRBV20-1 and TRBJ1-2; 8 bases are a match to TRBD1. Germline-derived CDR1 and CDR2 are DFQATT and SNEGSKA (reference sequence). The CDR3 totals 15 residues. The J segment lost 0 bases and the V segment lost 4 bases, leaving 7 bases of the junction unmatched. CDR3 sequence reads: CSAKPGQETNYGYTF. In DNA, the CDR3 is TGCAGTGCTAAGCCGGGACAGGAGACTAACTATGGCTACACCTTC.

The table lists this clonotype with many counts. The V and J genes are TRBV3-1 and TRBJ1-2; D is undetermined. This CDR3 is 11 amino acids long. With 2 bases removed from V and 8 bases from J, the gap between germline ends came to 6 bases. Germline V gene data show CDR1 as LGHDT and CDR2 as YNNKEL (reference sequence). CDR3 DNA: TGTGCCAGCAGCCAAAAGTACGGCTACACCTTC. Translating gives CASSQKYGYTF.

This clonotype was seen many times. This rearrangement joins TRBV7-9 to TRBJ2-1; 15 nucleotides align to TRBD2. There are 16 residues in the CDR3. CDR1 and CDR2 (germline): SEHNR, FQNEAQ (reference sequence). Unmatched junction bases numbered 8, after V lost 5 bases and J lost 9 bases. CDR3 nucleotides: TGTGCCAGCAGCCCCCCGGGACTAGCGGGAGGAGGTGAGCAGTTCTTC. Translated, it gives CASSPPGLAGGGEQFF.

This clonotype showed up many times. The CDR3 DNA reads as TGCGCCAGCAGCTTGGGGGGCGAGGCCTCCCAGCATTTT. This sequence encodes CASSLGGEASQHF. The chain combines TRBV5-1 with TRBJ1-5; D perhaps matches TRBD1 (5 bases). Germline assignment: CDR1 SGHRS and CDR2 YFSETQ. Deletions cut 0 bases from V and 11 bases from J, with 12 bases between. CDR3 length: 13 residues.

This clonotype was detected ten times or more. The chain is built from TRBV20-1 and TRBJ1-2; unclear D gene. Trimming stripped 6 bases from V and 2 bases from J, with 7 bases between. This CDR3 is 11 amino acids long. Germline V gives CDR1 DFQATT, CDR2 SNEGSKA (reference sequence). CDR3: CSAPGNYGYTF. The CDR3 nucleotides are TGCAGTGCCCCCGGCAACTATGGCTACACCTTC.

This clonotype occurred many times. The chain is built from TRBV20-1 and TRBJ2-3; no clear D. The ends were cut back, 2 bases at V and 6 bases at J, with 6 bases in the middle. Per germline, CDR1 DFQATT and CDR2 SNEGSKA (reference sequence). The length of the CDR3 is 11 residues. The CDR3: CSARWGDTQYF. The CDR3 nucleotides read TGCAGTGCTAGATGGGGTGATACGCAGTATTTT.

This clonotype was recorded at least ten times. This rearrangement joins TRBV6-2 or TRBV6-3 to TRBJ2-1; D is perhaps TRBD2 (6 bases). This CDR3 region has 14 residues. Germline lookup yields CDR1 MNHEY and CDR2 SVGEGT. Trimming took 4 bases from V and 7 from J, leaving 14 bases between them. The CDR3 DNA is TGTGCCAGCAGTTGGTCGGGAGTTAGGAATGAGCAGTTCTTC. Translating it yields CASSWSGVRNEQFF.

This clonotype was seen a few times. This chain connects TRBV30 to TRBJ2-2; 8 bases match TRBD2. Germline CDR1 and CDR2: GTSNPN and SVGIG (reference sequence). Trimming removed 0 bases from V and 5 bases from J; junction bases left unmatched: 8. This CDR3 is 16 amino acids long. In DNA, the CDR3 is TGTGCCTGGAGTGTACTTTCAGCGGGAGTAACCGGGGAGCTGTTTTTT. Its translation: CAWSVLSAGVTGELFF. The full variable domain, with the rest looked up from reference TRBV30 and TRBJ2-2, is SQTIHQWPATLVQPVGSPLSLECTVEGTSNPNLYWYRQAAGRGLQLLFYSVGIGQISSEVPQNLSASRPQDRQFILSSKKLLLSDSGFYLCAWSVLSAGVTGELFFGEGSRLTVL.